The 24 T cell receptor beta chains listed next were all sequenced from one sample in a study of T cell repertoires in cytomegalovirus infection. Antigens of these TCRs are unknown. TCRdb re-called the reads with MiXCR, one entry per CDR3 protein. The sample shows around 710,000 distinct CDR3 sequences, roughly 28% of them seen only once. Sequencing used cultured CD8+ T cells from PBMCs, obtained from culture after CMV antigen stimulation. These receptors were collected from a human donor in good health (CMV status not recorded). Some clones in this sample may be carry-over from other donors' samples.

In its sample, this clonotype was seen a few times. The rearrangement links TRBV19 to TRBJ2-2; D gene uncertain. Trimming stripped 0 bases from V and 6 bases from J, with 8 bases between. CDR1 LNHDA and CDR2 SQIVND come from the germline V gene (reference sequence). This CDR3 has 14 residues. CDR3 DNA: TGTGCCAGTAGTATAGATGCCAGTCCCGGGGAGCTGTTTTTT. Translating it yields CASSIDASPGELFF.

This clonotype was observed a handful of times. J is TRBJ1-2 and V is TRBV11-2; weak D call: TRBD1 (6 bases). The length of the CDR3 is 16 residues. Trimming removed 5 bases at V and 0 bases at J, with 16 bases between. Germline V gene data show CDR1 as SGHAT and CDR2 as FQNNGV. The CDR3 DNA reads as TGTGCCAGCAGCCCGAGGACAGCCACTCCTAACTATGGCTACACCTTC. Translation gives CASSPRTATPNYGYTF.

A few counts support this clonotype. The chain couples TRBV2 to TRBJ2-1, with D perhaps TRBD2 (6 bases). Looked up from germline, CDR1 is SNHLY and CDR2 is FYNNEI. V was pared by 6 bases and J by 3 bases, with 12 bases between. The CDR3 runs to 14 residues. The CDR3 DNA reads as TGTGCCAGCAGGGCGAGGGGAGGCTACAATGAGCAGTTCTTC. It yields the protein CASRARGGYNEQFF.

This clonotype was seen only a few times. The genes are TRBV4-3 and TRBJ2-1, with 7 bases aligning to TRBD2. This CDR3 comprises 14 residues. CDR1 LGHNA and CDR2 YSLEER come from the germline V gene. The trim removed 6 bases at V and 4 bases at J, leaving 6 bases unmatched. The CDR3 loop is CASRPSGLYNEQFF. The CDR3 DNA reads as TGCGCCAGCAGGCCTAGCGGTTTATACAATGAGCAGTTCTTC.

This CDR3 reads CATRRGESLADSYNEQFF. The DNA for the CDR3 is TGTGCCACCCGCCGGGGGGAGAGTCTAGCGGACTCCTACAATGAGCAGTTCTTC. The rearrangement uses TRBV6-5 and TRBJ2-1, with TRBD2 matching 7 bases. The CDR3 has 18 amino acids. Per the germline V gene, CDR1 is MNHEY and CDR2 is SVGAGI. J gave up 0 bases and V 10 bases, and 18 bases lay outside the gene matches.

This clonotype was observed a few times. The chain uses TRBV27 and TRBJ2-7; no clear D. The CDR3 loop spans 13 amino acids. Germline loops: CDR1 MNHEY, CDR2 SMNVEV (reference sequence). Deletions cut 1 base from V and 3 bases from J, with 7 bases between. CDR3 DNA: TGTGCCAGCAGTTTATTACCTTTCTACGAGCAGTACTTC. Translating it yields CASSLLPFYEQYF.

The table lists this clonotype with a few counts. V gene TRBV7-6 combines with J gene TRBJ2-3, with 13 bases matching TRBD2. Germline values: CDR1 SGHVS, CDR2 FNYEAQ. V lost 4 bases, J lost 0 bases, and 13 bases stayed unmatched. There are 20 residues in the CDR3. CDR3 region: CASSSPRGLAGQTSTDTQYF. In DNA form, the CDR3 reads TGTGCCAGCAGCTCCCCCCGGGGACTAGCGGGGCAGACTAGCACAGATACGCAGTATTTT.

CDR3 protein: CATSHATGRGNTQYF. The CDR3 DNA reads as TGTGCCACCAGTCATGCGACAGGGAGAGGGAATACGCAGTATTTT. The chain recombines TRBV24-1 with TRBJ2-3, with 7 bases fitting TRBD1. Germline assignment: CDR1 KGHDR and CDR2 SFDVKD. The CDR3 has 15 residues. J was trimmed by 7 bases and V by 6 bases; bases with no gene match: 12.

This clonotype has a count of ten or more. The J gene is TRBJ1-1, the V gene TRBV7-9; D is ambiguous. From germline, CDR1 is SEHNR and CDR2 FQNEAQ (reference sequence). This CDR3 has 20 residues. V was cut by 7 bases and J by 0 bases, with 30 bases left in between. The CDR3 DNA sequence: TGTGCCAGCAACCTTATTTTGGGTGATTCTCTAATGGATTTGAACACTGAAGCTTTCTTT. Translated: CASNLILGDSLMDLNTEAFF.

The chain carries TRBV27 and TRBJ2-5; 9 bases are a match to TRBD1. Germline V CDR1 and CDR2: MNHEY, SMNVEV (reference sequence). J gave up 6 bases and V 6 bases, and 11 bases lay outside the gene matches. The CDR3 spans 15 residues. The CDR3 spells CASSPGTGMLKTQYF. Written as DNA, the CDR3 is TGTGCCAGCAGCCCTGGGACAGGGATGTTGAAGACCCAGTACTTC.

Note on this clonotype: One junction end does not reproduce the germline sequence, and a read error may be involved. The rearrangement uses TRBV6-1 and TRBJ1-5; possible D gene TRBD1, 5 bases. The CDR3 is 16 amino acids. In germline, CDR1 is MNHNS, CDR2 SASEGT. Here the CDR3 reads CASSEAPPGPGSAPYF. CDR3 nucleotide sequence: TGTGCCAGCAGTGAAGCGCCCCCGGGACCGGGATCAGCCCCCTATTTT.

This chain joins TRBV19 and TRBJ1-3, with TRBD1 as a possible D gene (5 bases). The CDR3 loop spans 15 amino acids. Germline CDR1 is LNHDA and CDR2 is SQIVND (reference sequence). V lost 8 bases and J 0 bases, leaving 14 bases between the germline ends. Written as DNA, the CDR3 is TGTGCCAGTTCGCGGGACGTTGGCTCTGGAAACACCATATATTTT. Amino acid sequence: CASSRDVGSGNTIYF. Variable domain in full (rest from reference TRBV19 and TRBJ1-3): DGGITQSPKYLFRKEGQNVTLSCEQNLNHDAMYWYRQDPGQGLRLIYYSQIVNDFQKGDIAEGYSVSREKKESFPLTVTSAQKNPTAFYLCASSRDVGSGNTIYFGEGSWLTVV.

This sequence joins TRBV10-3 and TRBJ2-1, with 9 bases that match TRBD1. After removal of 5 bases from V and 6 bases from J, the junction contained 11 bases not matched to a gene. This CDR3 region has 16 residues. Per the germline V gene, CDR1 is ENHRY and CDR2 is SYGVKD. CDR3 protein: CAISSDRGSSFNEQFF. The DNA of the CDR3 is TGTGCCATCAGTAGCGACAGGGGGTCCTCTTTCAATGAGCAGTTCTTC.

This clonotype has just a few counts. The genes are TRBV2 and TRBJ1-1; D not resolved. CDR3 length: 14 amino acids. Germline loops: CDR1 SNHLY, CDR2 FYNNEI. Trimming stripped 6 bases from V and 0 bases from J, with 11 bases between. CDR3 DNA sequence: TGTGCCAGCAGAACGACTGTGGTGAACACTGAAGCTTTCTTT. Protein product: CASRTTVVNTEAFF.

The rearrangement links TRBV4-3 to TRBJ1-6; D ambiguous. V lost 1 base to trimming and J lost 8 bases, with 9 bases between them. In germline, CDR1 is LGHNA, CDR2 YSLEER. The CDR3 runs 14 residues. CDR3 DNA sequence: TGCGCCAGCAGCCAAGCCAGGTGGGATTCACCCCTCCACTTT. This translates into CASSQARWDSPLHF.

CDR3 sequence reads: CASSATPGETQYF. The CDR3 DNA is TGTGCCAGCAGCGCGACGCCAGGGGAGACCCAGTACTTC. The rearrangement joins TRBV7-6 to TRBJ2-5; maybe TRBD1 (5 bases). The CDR3 loop spans 13 amino acids. The V gene's germline CDR1 is SGHVS and CDR2 FNYEAQ. V gave up 5 bases and J gave up 5 bases, with 12 bases separating them.

The table lists this clonotype with a few counts. V is TRBV4-1 and J is TRBJ1-1, with 9 bases lining up with TRBD1. Per germline, CDR1 MGHRA and CDR2 YSYEKL. Germline trimming cut 4 bases from V and 4 bases from J; bases unmatched to any gene: 10. The CDR3 contains 16 residues. CDR3 residues: CASSPADRTGVTEAFF. Written as DNA, the CDR3 is TGCGCCAGCAGCCCAGCCGATCGGACAGGGGTCACTGAAGCTTTCTTT.

The chain couples TRBV18 to TRBJ2-1; TRBD2 matches 11 bases. Trimming removed 0 bases from V and 4 bases from J; junction bases left unmatched: 5. CDR1 and CDR2 (germline): KGHSH, LQKENI. The CDR3 runs to 17 residues. The CDR3 loop is CASSPPLTSGVYNEQFF. The CDR3 bases are TGTGCCAGCTCACCACCGCTGACTAGCGGGGTTTACAATGAGCAGTTCTTC. The entire variable domain, with the rest obtained from reference TRBV18 and TRBJ2-1, is as follows: NAGVMQNPRHLVRRRGQEARLRCSPMKGHSHVYWYRQLPEEGLKFMVYLQKENIIDESGMPKERFSAEFPKEGPSILRIQQVVRGDSAAYFCASSPPLTSGVYNEQFFGPGTRLTVL.

This clonotype was detected many times. The gene calls are TRBV7-2 and TRBJ1-1; 7 nucleotides line up with TRBD1. The CDR3 contains 16 residues. Trimming cost V 5 bases and J 0 bases; bases outside gene matches: 9. Germline V gene lookup returns CDR1 SGHTA and CDR2 FQGNSA. CDR3 residues: CASSPDRPTLNTEAFF. CDR3 in DNA: TGTGCCAGCAGCCCGGACAGGCCGACTTTGAACACTGAAGCTTTCTTT.

The V and J genes are TRBV7-8 and TRBJ1-5; D is undetermined. This CDR3 is 12 amino acids long. Trimming took off 3 bases at V and 5 bases at J, with 5 bases between the two ends. CDR1 and CDR2 (germline): SGHVS, FQNEAQ. The CDR3 DNA follows: TGTGCCAGCAGCTTTTTTGATCAGCCCCAGCATTTT. This codes for CASSFFDQPQHF.

This clonotype was counted between two and nine times. The V gene is TRBV5-5, the J gene TRBJ1-5; D unclear. CDR1 SGHKS and CDR2 YYEKEE come from the germline V gene (reference sequence). This CDR3 contains 14 residues. The V and J ends lost 1 base and 9 bases respectively, with 14 bases between them. The CDR3 DNA sequence: TGTGCCAGCAGCTTGAGAAAGGAGCGGGCGCCCCAGCATTTT. Protein: CASSLRKERAPQHF.

CDR3 nucleotide sequence: TGCGCCAGCAGCCATTTTAACCTAGCGGGGTCCTACAATGAGCAGTTCTTC. As protein: CASSHFNLAGSYNEQFF. The rearrangement uses TRBV4-1 and TRBJ2-1; 9 nucleotides agree with TRBD2. After removal of 3 bases from V and 1 base from J, the junction contained 7 bases not matched to a gene. The CDR3 covers 17 residues. The germline V gene has CDR1 MGHRA and CDR2 YSYEKL.

This clonotype was seen a handful of times. The CDR3 region has the DNA TGTGCCATCAGTAATCAGGGGGTCAGGGAGACCCAGTACTTC. This codes for CAISNQGVRETQYF. The chain has TRBV10-3 and TRBJ2-5; 7 nucleotides agree with TRBD1. The CDR3 is 14 residues long. Germline V lookup: CDR1 ENHRY, CDR2 SYGVKD. The junction had 8 bases not matched to a gene; V was cut back by 5 bases and J by 5 bases.

The J gene is TRBJ2-7, the V gene TRBV28, with a possible D match to TRBD2 (5 bases). V lost 5 bases, J lost 4 bases, and 9 bases lay in between. The V gene's germline CDR1 is MDHEN and CDR2 SYDVKM. The CDR3 runs 12 residues. The CDR3: CASSPPGYEQYV. For the CDR3, the DNA is TGTGCCAGCAGTCCCCCGGGGTACGAGCAGTACGTC.